The present TCR beta chain was sequenced within a study of tumor-infiltrating lymphocytes in oesophageal squamous cell carcinoma listed by TCRdb under 2016. Library preparation employed PCR. These reads were obtained on an Illumina HiSeq 2000. The public reads were run again by TCRdb, first through fastp at Q25 and then through MiXCR, and only productive beta chains were kept. Rows matching on CDR3 protein sequence are summarized as one entry with the most common DNA and genes. The sample data list about 13,000 distinct CDR3 sequences, and around 53% of these were observed just once. The ten largest clones take up around 10% of the sample. Relative to its sample, this clonotype is medium-sized (0.01 to 0.1%). Its cognate antigen has yet to be identified. Base qualities are not recorded, but no much larger clone differs from it by a single base. V gives up 2 bases and J gives up 7 bases, and the segment between their germline ends measures 14 bases. The CDR3, from cysteine to phenylalanine, totals 15 residues. The sequence is cut down to CDR3 DNA, 45 bases in frame from base 1. The germline V gene sets CDR1 to SGHVS and CDR2 to FNYEAQ.

Sample: blood. The source is a female donor with esophageal squamous cell carcinoma. This sequence uses TRBV7-6 and TRBJ1-4; the D gene is unclear. The CDR3 protein sequence reads: CASSLFQERGEKLFF. The DNA reads TGTGCCAGCAGCTTATTCCAGGAAAGAGGTGAAAAACTGTTTTTT.